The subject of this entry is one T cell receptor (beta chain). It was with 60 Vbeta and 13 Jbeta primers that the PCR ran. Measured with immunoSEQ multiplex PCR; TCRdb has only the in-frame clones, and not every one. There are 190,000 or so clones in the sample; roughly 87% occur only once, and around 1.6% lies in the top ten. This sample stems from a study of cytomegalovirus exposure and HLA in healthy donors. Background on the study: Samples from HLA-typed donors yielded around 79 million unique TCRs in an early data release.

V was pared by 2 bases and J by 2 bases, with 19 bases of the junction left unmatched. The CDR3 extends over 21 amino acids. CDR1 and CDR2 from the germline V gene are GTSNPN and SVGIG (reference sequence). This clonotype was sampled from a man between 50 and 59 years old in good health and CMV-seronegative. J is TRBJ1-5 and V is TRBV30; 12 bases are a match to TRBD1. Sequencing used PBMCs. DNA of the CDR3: TGTGCCTGGAGTCCAAAACACTCCGGGACAGGGGGCTTCACGGGCAATCAGCCCCAGCATTTT. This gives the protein CAWSPKHSGTGGFTGNQPQHF.